This T cell receptor beta chain was profiled in a study of cytotoxic CD8 clonotypes in ibrutinib-treated CLL. The wider study: Outcomes included 24 partial and 2 complete responses; after median roughly 71 months, roughly 14 stayed remitted and about twelve progressed.

Germline trimming cut 3 bases from V and 4 bases from J; bases unmatched to any gene: 1. The CDR3 has 14 amino acids. From germline, CDR1 is MGHDK and CDR2 SYGVNS. The table came from immunoSEQ multiplex PCR; TCRdb's copy has only in-frame clones and leaves some out. The table includes roughly 300,000 clones, 65% to 85% detected once. Regarding this clone: Its antigen is unidentified.

The study's findings and limits: At progression, clonality fell back toward baseline after rising at ibrutinib response.

The receptor's source is a human donor with chronic lymphocytic leukemia. The chain is built from TRBV25-1 and TRBJ2-1, with TRBD2 identical over 9 bases. The source material was PBMCs, sampled at disease progression, from a patient treated with ibrutinib. CDR3 bases: TGTGCCAGCAGTGATAGCGGGAGTTACAATGAGCAGTTCTTC. Amino acids: CASSDSGSYNEQFF.